This is a list of T cell receptor beta chains from one sample in a study of T cell repertoires in cytomegalovirus infection. In TCRdb, the reads were re-called with MiXCR into one record per CDR3 protein. The repertoire holds 700,000 to 850,000 distinct CDR3 sequences, with approximately 29% as singletons. These receptors lack a known antigen. Source: cultured CD8+ T cells from PBMCs, taken from culture after CMV antigen stimulation. Source of these receptors: a human donor in good health (CMV status not recorded). Some clones in this sample may be carry-over from other donors' samples. CDR3s include the opening cysteine and the closing phenylalanine or tryptophan. The order of the fields is V gene, CDR3 length, clone size, D gene, J gene, CDR3 DNA, CDR3 protein. A D gene is named only where the DNA matches it firmly. The size of a clone is reported for some rows only, either as once, few or many, or as a class for expanded clones.

V gene: TRBV7-6
CDR3 length: 16
clone size: few
D gene: TRBD2
J gene: TRBJ2-5
CDR3 DNA: TGTGCCAGCAGCCCGCGTTCGCGGGGGGGGGAAGAGACCCAGTACTTC
CDR3 protein: CASSPRSRGGEETQYF

V gene: TRBV7-9
CDR3 length: 20
clone size: once
D gene: TRBD2
J gene: TRBJ2-3
CDR3 DNA: TGTGCCAGCAGCGCCCCTTATATTGTCGGGGGGGCATTTCACCCAGATACGCAGTATTTT
CDR3 protein: CASSAPYIVGGAFHPDTQYF

V gene: TRBV7-9
CDR3 length: 15
clone size: NA
D gene: TRBD1
J gene: TRBJ2-7
CDR3 DNA: TGTGCCAGCAGCCCACAGGACAGGGCCAGCTACGAGCAGTACTTC
CDR3 protein: CASSPQDRASYEQYF

V gene: TRBV6-4
CDR3 length: 17
clone size: NA
D gene: TRBD1
J gene: TRBJ1-2
CDR3 DNA: TGTTCCAGCAGTTATCGGGACAGGGGACGTCATAACTATGGCTACACCTTC
CDR3 protein: CSSSYRDRGRHNYGYTF

V gene: TRBV6-2/TRBV6-3
CDR3 length: 15
clone size: NA
D gene: NA
J gene: TRBJ1-2
CDR3 DNA: TGTGCCAGCAGCCCCCCGGGAGAGGCCCTCTATGGCTACACCTTC
CDR3 protein: CASSPPGEALYGYTF

V gene: TRBV7-1
CDR3 length: 11
clone size: NA
D gene: NA
J gene: TRBJ1-3
CDR3 DNA: TGTGTCAGCAGAACCGGGGCTACTATTTATTTT
CDR3 protein: CVSRTGATIYF

V gene: TRBV4-1
CDR3 length: 12
clone size: NA
D gene: TRBD1
J gene: TRBJ2-1
CDR3 DNA: TGCGCCAGCAGCTTCGACAGGGCTGAGCAGTTCTTC
CDR3 protein: CASSFDRAEQFF

V gene: TRBV14
CDR3 length: 19
clone size: NA
D gene: TRBD2
J gene: TRBJ2-3
CDR3 DNA: TGTGCCAGCAGCCAAGATCTTACTAGCGGGGGATTTAGCACAGATACGCAGTATTTT
CDR3 protein: CASSQDLTSGGFSTDTQYF

V gene: TRBV15
CDR3 length: 13
clone size: few
D gene: NA
J gene: TRBJ2-1
CDR3 DNA: TGTGCCACCAGCAGAGATCGGGTGAGTGAGCAGTTCTTC
CDR3 protein: CATSRDRVSEQFF

V gene: TRBV27
CDR3 length: 15
clone size: few
D gene: NA
J gene: TRBJ2-5
CDR3 DNA: TGTGCCAGCAGTTTATCCGCGGGGGCCTTTAAGACCCAGTACTTC
CDR3 protein: CASSLSAGAFKTQYF

V gene: TRBV20-1
CDR3 length: 11
clone size: NA
D gene: NA
J gene: TRBJ2-7
CDR3 DNA: TGCAGTGCGAGGGGGACATCCACTTTCAACTTC
CDR3 protein: CSARGTSTFNF

V gene: TRBV11-2
CDR3 length: 15
clone size: NA
D gene: NA
J gene: TRBJ1-2
CDR3 DNA: TGTGCCAGCAGCTTAGATCCAGGAGGAAACTATGGCTACACCTTC
CDR3 protein: CASSLDPGGNYGYTF

V gene: TRBV27
CDR3 length: 16
clone size: NA
D gene: NA
J gene: TRBJ1-4
CDR3 DNA: TGTGCCAGCAGTCCCAGGACTGTTACAACTAATGAAAAACTGTTTTTT
CDR3 protein: CASSPRTVTTNEKLFF

V gene: TRBV7-6
CDR3 length: 16
clone size: NA
D gene: NA
J gene: TRBJ1-4
CDR3 DNA: TGTGCCAGCAGCTTATGGATGGAGGACTCTAATGAAAAACTGTTTTTT
CDR3 protein: CASSLWMEDSNEKLFF

V gene: TRBV7-6
CDR3 length: 13
clone size: NA
D gene: NA
J gene: TRBJ2-1
CDR3 DNA: TGTGCCAGCAGCTTAGCTCGGTCGAGTGAGCAGTTCTTC
CDR3 protein: CASSLARSSEQFF

V gene: TRBV5-1
CDR3 length: 12
clone size: NA
D gene: NA
J gene: TRBJ2-1
CDR3 DNA: TGCGCCAGCAGCTTGATTCTGGATGAGCAGTTCTTC
CDR3 protein: CASSLILDEQFF

V gene: TRBV7-3
CDR3 length: 14
clone size: NA
D gene: NA
J gene: TRBJ2-5
CDR3 DNA: TGTGCCAGCAGCTCGTCCTTCACCCAAGAGACCCAGTACTTC
CDR3 protein: CASSSSFTQETQYF

V gene: TRBV6-1
CDR3 length: 14
clone size: many
D gene: NA
J gene: TRBJ2-2
CDR3 DNA: TGTGCCAGCGGACAGCCCTTCGGGACCGGGGAGCTGTTTTTT
CDR3 protein: CASGQPFGTGELFF

V gene: TRBV27
CDR3 length: 13
clone size: NA
D gene: NA
J gene: TRBJ1-2
CDR3 DNA: TGTGCCAGCAGTTCCACAGGGTTCTATGGCTACACCTTC
CDR3 protein: CASSSTGFYGYTF

V gene: TRBV9
CDR3 length: 15
clone size: few
D gene: NA
J gene: TRBJ1-1
CDR3 DNA: TGTGCCAGCAGCGTCTTTGGGACGGTGAACACTGAAGCTTTCTTT
CDR3 protein: CASSVFGTVNTEAFF

V gene: TRBV9
CDR3 length: 16
clone size: many
D gene: TRBD1
J gene: TRBJ2-3
CDR3 DNA: TGTGCCAGCAGCGTAGGCGGGACAGGGAGCACAGATACGCAGTATTTT
CDR3 protein: CASSVGGTGSTDTQYF

V gene: TRBV27
CDR3 length: 13
clone size: few
D gene: NA
J gene: TRBJ2-7
CDR3 DNA: TGTGCCAGCAGAGACGGACCCTCCTACGAGCAGTACTTC
CDR3 protein: CASRDGPSYEQYF